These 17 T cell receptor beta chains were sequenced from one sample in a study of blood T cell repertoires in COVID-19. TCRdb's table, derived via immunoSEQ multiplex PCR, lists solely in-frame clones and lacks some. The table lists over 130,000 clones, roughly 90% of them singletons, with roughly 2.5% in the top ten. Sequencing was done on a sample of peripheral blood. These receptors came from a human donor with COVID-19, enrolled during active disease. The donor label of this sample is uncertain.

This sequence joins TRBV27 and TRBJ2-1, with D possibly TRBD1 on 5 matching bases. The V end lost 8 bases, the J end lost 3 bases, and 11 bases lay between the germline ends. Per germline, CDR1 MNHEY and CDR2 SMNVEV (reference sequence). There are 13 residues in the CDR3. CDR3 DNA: TGTGCCAGCGGGGCCAGTCTCTACAATGAGCAGTTCTTC. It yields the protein CASGASLYNEQFF.

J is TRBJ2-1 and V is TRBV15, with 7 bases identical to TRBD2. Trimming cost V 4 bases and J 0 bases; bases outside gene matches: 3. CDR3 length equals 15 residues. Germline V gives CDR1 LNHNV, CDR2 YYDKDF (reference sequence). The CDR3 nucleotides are TGTGCCACCAGCACAGCGGGGAGCTCCTACAATGAGCAGTTCTTC. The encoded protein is CATSTAGSSYNEQFF.

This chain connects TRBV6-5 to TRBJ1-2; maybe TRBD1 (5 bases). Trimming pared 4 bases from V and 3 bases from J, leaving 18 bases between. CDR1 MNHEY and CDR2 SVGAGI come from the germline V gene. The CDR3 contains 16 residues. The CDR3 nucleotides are TGTGCCAGCAGTTCCCCCAGGGTGGGGGGTGACTATGGCTACACCTTC. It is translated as CASSSPRVGGDYGYTF.

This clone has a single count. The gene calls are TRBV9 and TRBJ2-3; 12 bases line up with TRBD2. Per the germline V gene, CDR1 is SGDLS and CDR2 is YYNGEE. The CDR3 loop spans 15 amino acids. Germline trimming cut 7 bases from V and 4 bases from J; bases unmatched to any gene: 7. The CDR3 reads CASCPTSGRADTQYF. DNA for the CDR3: TGTGCCAGCTGTCCGACTAGCGGGAGAGCAGATACGCAGTATTTT.

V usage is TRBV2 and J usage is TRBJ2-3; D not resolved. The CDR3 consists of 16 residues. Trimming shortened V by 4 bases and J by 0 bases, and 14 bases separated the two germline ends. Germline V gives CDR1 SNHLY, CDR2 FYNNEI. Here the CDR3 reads CASSGTAYSSTDTQYF. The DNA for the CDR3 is TGTGCCAGCAGTGGAACAGCTTACTCTAGCACAGATACGCAGTATTTT.

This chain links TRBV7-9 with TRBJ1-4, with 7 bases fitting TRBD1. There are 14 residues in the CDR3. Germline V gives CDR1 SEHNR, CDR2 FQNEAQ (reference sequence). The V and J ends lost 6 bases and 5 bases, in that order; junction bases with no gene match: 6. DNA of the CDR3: TGTGCCAGCAGAGAATCACAGGGGAATGAAAAACTGTTTTTT. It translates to CASRESQGNEKLFF. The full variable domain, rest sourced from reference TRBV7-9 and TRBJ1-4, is DTGVSQNPRHKITKRGQNVTFRCDPISEHNRLYWYRQTLGQGPEFLTYFQNEAQLEKSRLLSDRFSAERPKGSFSTLEIQRTEQGDSAMYLCASRESQGNEKLFFGSGTQLSVL.

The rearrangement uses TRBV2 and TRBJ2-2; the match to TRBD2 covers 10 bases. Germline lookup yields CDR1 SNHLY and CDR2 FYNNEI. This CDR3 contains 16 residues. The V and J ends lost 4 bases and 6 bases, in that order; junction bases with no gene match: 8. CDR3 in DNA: TGTGCCAGCAGTGGGGGACCACTAGCGGGATCCGGGGAGCTGTTTTTT. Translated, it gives CASSGGPLAGSGELFF.

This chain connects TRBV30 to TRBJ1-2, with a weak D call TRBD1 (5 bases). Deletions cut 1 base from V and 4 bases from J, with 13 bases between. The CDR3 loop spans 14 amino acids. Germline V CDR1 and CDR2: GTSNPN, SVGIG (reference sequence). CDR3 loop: CAWSGSRGGYGYTF. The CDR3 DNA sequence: TGTGCCTGGAGTGGTTCTAGGGGAGGCTATGGCTACACCTTC.

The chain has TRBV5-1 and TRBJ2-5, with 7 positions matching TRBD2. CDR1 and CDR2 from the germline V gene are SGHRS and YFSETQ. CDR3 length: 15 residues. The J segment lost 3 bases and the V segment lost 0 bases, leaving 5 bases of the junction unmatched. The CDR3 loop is CASSLGTGREETQYF. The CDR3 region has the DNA TGCGCCAGCAGCTTGGGAACTGGGAGGGAAGAGACCCAGTACTTC.

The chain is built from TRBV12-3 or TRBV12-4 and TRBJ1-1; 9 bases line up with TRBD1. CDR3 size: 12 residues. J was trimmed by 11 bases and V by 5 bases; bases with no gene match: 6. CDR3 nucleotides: TGTGCCAGCAGTGCCGGGACAGGGTTCGCTTTCTTT. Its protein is CASSAGTGFAFF.

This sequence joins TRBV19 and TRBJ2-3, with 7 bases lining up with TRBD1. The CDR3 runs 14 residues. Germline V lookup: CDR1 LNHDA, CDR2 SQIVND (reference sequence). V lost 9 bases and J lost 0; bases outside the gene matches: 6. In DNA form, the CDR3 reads TGTGCCAGCCTCGGGACAGCTAGCACAGATACGCAGTATTTT. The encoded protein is CASLGTASTDTQYF. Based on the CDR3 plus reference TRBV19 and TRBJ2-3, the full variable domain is DGGITQSPKYLFRKEGQNVTLSCEQNLNHDAMYWYRQDPGQGLRLIYYSQIVNDFQKGDIAEGYSVSREKKESFPLTVTSAQKNPTAFYLCASLGTASTDTQYFGPGTRLTVL.

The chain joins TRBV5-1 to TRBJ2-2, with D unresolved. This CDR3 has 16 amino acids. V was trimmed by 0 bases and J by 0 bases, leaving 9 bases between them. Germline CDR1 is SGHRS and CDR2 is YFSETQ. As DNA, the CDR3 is TGCGCCAGCAGCTTGGACACCCCCTCGAACACCGGGGAGCTGTTTTTT. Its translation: CASSLDTPSNTGELFF. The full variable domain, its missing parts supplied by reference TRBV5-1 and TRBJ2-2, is KAGVTQTPRYLIKTRGQQVTLSCSPISGHRSVSWYQQTPGQGLQFLFEYFSETQRNKGNFPGRFSGRQFSNSRSEMNVSTLELGDSALYLCASSLDTPSNTGELFFGEGSRLTVL.

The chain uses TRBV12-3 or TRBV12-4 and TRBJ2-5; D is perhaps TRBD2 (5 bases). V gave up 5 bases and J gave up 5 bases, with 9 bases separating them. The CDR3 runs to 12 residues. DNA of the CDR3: TGTGCCAGCAGTCTACGGAGGGAGACCCAGTACTTC. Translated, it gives CASSLRRETQYF.

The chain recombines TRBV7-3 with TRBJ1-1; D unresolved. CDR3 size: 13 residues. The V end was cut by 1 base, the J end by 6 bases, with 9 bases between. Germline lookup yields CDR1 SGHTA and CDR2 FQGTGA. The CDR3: CASSLSGGPEAFF. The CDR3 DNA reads TGTGCCAGCAGCTTAAGTGGCGGCCCTGAAGCTTTCTTT.

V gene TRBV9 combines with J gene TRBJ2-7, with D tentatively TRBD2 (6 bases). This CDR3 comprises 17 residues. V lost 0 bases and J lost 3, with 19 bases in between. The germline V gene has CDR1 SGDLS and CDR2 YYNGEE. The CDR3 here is CASSVDGSGERIYEQYF. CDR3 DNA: TGTGCCAGCAGCGTAGATGGTAGCGGCGAGCGAATCTACGAGCAGTACTTC.

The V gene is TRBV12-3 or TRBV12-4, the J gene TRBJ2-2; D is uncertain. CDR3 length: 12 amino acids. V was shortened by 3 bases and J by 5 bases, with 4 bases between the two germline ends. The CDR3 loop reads CASSFLTGELFF. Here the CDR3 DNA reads TGTGCCAGCAGTTTTTTAACCGGGGAGCTGTTTTTT.

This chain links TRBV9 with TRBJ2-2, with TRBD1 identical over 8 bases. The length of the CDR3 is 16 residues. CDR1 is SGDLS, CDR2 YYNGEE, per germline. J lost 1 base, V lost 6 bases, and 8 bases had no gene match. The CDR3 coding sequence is TGTGCCAGCACCTTACGGGACAGGCAGAACACCGGGGAGCTGTTTTTT. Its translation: CASTLRDRQNTGELFF.